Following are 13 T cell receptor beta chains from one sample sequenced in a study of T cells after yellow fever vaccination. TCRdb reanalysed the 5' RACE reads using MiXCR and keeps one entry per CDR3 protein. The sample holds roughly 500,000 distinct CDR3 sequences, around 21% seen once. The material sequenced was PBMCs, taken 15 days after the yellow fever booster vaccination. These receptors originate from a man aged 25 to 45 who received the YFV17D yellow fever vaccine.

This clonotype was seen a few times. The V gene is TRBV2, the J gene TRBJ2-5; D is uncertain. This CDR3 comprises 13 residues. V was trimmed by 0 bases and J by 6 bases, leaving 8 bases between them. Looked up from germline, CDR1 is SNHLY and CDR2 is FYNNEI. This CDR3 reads CASSEAFAQTQYF. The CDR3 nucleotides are TGTGCCAGCAGTGAAGCTTTCGCCCAGACCCAGTACTTC.

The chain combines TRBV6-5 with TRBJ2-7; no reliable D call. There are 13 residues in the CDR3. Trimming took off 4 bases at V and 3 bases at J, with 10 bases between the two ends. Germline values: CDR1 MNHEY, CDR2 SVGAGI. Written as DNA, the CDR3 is TGTGCCAGCAGTTTAGGGATCTTCTACGAGCAGTACTTC. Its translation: CASSLGIFYEQYF.

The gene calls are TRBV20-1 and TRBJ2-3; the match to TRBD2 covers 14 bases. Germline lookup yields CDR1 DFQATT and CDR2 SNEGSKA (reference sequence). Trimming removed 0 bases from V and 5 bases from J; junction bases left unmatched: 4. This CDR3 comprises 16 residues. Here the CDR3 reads CSAREGLAGEQDTQYF. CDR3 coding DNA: TGCAGTGCTAGAGAGGGACTAGCGGGAGAACAAGATACGCAGTATTTT.

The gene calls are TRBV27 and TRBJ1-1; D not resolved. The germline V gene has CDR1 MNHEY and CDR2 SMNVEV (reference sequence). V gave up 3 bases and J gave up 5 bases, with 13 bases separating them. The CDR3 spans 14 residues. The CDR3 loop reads CASSFFDRVTEAFF. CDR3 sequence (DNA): TGTGCCAGCAGTTTTTTCGACCGCGTAACTGAAGCTTTCTTT.

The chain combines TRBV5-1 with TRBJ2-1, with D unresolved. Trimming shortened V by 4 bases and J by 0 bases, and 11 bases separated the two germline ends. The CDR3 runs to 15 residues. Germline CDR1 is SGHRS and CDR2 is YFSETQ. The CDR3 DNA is TGCGCCAGCAGCCCTGGAATCAACTCCTACAATGAGCAGTTCTTC. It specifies CASSPGINSYNEQFF.

CDR3 loop: CASSRDLPTDTQYF. CDR3 in DNA: TGTGCCAGCAGTCGGGACTTGCCCACAGATACGCAGTATTTT. The genes are TRBV6-1 and TRBJ2-3; D perhaps matches TRBD2 (6 bases). The CDR3 is 14 amino acids. CDR1 is MNHNS and CDR2 is SASEGT in the germline V gene. V lost 5 bases and J lost 2, with 11 bases in between.

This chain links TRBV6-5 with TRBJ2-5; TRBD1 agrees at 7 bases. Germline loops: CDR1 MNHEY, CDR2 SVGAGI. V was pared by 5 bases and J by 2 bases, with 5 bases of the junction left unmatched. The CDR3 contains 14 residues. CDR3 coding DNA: TGTGCCAGCAGTCACCGGGACAGTCAAGAGACCCAGTACTTC. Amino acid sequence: CASSHRDSQETQYF.

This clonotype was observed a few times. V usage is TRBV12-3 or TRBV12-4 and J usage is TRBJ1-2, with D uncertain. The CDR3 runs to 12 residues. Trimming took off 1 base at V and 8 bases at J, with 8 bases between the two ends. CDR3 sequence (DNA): TGTGCCAGCAGTTTAGGGGATAGGGGCTACACCTTC. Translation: CASSLGDRGYTF.

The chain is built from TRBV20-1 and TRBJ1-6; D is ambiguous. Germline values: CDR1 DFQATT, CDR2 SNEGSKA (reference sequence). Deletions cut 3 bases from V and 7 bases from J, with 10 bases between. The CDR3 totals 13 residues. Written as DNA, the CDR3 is TGCAGTGCTAGTAAAGAGTGGAATTCACCCCTCCACTTT. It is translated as CSASKEWNSPLHF.

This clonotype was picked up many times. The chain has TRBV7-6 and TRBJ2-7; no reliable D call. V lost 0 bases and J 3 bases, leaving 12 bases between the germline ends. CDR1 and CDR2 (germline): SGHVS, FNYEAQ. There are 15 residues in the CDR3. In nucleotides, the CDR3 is TGTGCCAGCAGCTTAGCGCAAGGGTTCTACTACGAGCAGTACTTC. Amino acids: CASSLAQGFYYEQYF.

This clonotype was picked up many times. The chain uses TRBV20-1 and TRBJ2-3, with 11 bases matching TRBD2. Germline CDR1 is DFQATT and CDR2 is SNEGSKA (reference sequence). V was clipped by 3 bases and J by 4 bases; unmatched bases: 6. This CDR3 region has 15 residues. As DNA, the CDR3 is TGCAGTGCTAGTGCTACTAGCGGGGGTTCAGATACGCAGTATTTT. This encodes CSASATSGGSDTQYF.

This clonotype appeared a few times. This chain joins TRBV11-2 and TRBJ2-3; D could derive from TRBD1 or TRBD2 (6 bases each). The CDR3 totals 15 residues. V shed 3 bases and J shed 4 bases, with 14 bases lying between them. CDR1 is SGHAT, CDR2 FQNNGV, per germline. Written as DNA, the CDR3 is TGTGCCAGCAGCTTCCGGGGGCGGGTATCAGATACGCAGTATTTT. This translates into CASSFRGRVSDTQYF. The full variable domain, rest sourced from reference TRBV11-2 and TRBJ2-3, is EAGVAQSPRYKIIEKRQSVAFWCNPISGHATLYWYQQILGQGPKLLIQFQNNGVVDDSQLPKDRFSAERLKGVDSTLKIQPAKLEDSAVYLCASSFRGRVSDTQYFGPGTRLTVL.

In DNA form, the CDR3 reads TGTGCCAGCAGAACGTGGACAGCTAAGGGCAATCAGCCCCAGCATTTT. This gives the protein CASRTWTAKGNQPQHF. The rearrangement uses TRBV28 and TRBJ1-5; D perhaps matches TRBD1 (6 bases). Trimming removed 6 bases from V and 2 bases from J, with 17 bases in between. The CDR3 runs 16 residues. Germline V CDR1 and CDR2: MDHEN, SYDVKM.